The source of this T cell receptor beta chain is a study of cytomegalovirus exposure and HLA in healthy donors. Study-level results: According to a subsequent analysis, TCR clusters from the first cohort were inclined to appear together in the 110 or so validation repertoires.

The germline gives CDR1 MGHRA, CDR2 YSYEKL. This CDR3 has 13 residues. V lost 3 bases to trimming and J lost 5 bases, with 10 bases between them. TCRdb keeps only in-frame clones here, not all; method: immunoSEQ multiplex PCR. The profile shows some 110,000 clones, about 94% of them singletons. Regarding this clone: Antigen: not known.

Sequenced input: PBMCs. The gene calls are TRBV4-1 and TRBJ1-1; D gene uncertain. This clonotype was obtained from a woman aged 18-29 years in good health and CMV-seronegative. Written as DNA, the CDR3 is TGCGCCAGCAGCCAGGGCAGTAGTACTGAAGCTTTCTTT. It translates to CASSQGSSTEAFF.